The next 12 T cell receptor beta chains were all read from a single sample in a study of blood T cells in healthy people across ages. Primers used in a second PCR of roughly 6 to 12 cycles were a sample-barcoded 5' primer and a J-beta primer mix. TCRdb re-derived calls from the 5' RACE reads in MiXCR, one entry per CDR3 protein. The sample holds 1.5 million or so distinct CDR3 sequences, 42% seen once. The sample taken for sequencing was blood. The receptors derive from a woman aged 18-30 years in good health.

This clonotype occurred a few times. This chain links TRBV9 with TRBJ2-1, with 9 bases lining up with TRBD2. Germline CDR1 SGDLS, CDR2 YYNGEE. The ends lost 4 bases at V and 1 base at J; junction bases unmatched: 6. The CDR3 spans 16 residues. CDR3 sequence: CASSQTSGRSYNEQFF. Here the CDR3 DNA reads TGTGCCAGCAGCCAAACTAGCGGGCGGTCCTACAATGAGCAGTTCTTC.

This clonotype was detected only a few times. The CDR3 sequence is CAISEGPDSPVGSPLHF. The CDR3 bases are TGTGCCATCAGTGAGGGACCCGATTCTCCGGTGGGTTCACCCCTCCACTTT. The rearrangement links TRBV10-3 to TRBJ1-6; D not resolved. This CDR3 contains 17 residues. V shed 2 bases and J shed 9 bases, with 20 bases lying between them. Germline V gene lookup returns CDR1 ENHRY and CDR2 SYGVKD.

V usage is TRBV27 and J usage is TRBJ2-1, with 8 bases aligning to TRBD2. The ends lost 4 bases at V and 4 bases at J; junction bases unmatched: 6. Germline-derived CDR1 and CDR2 are MNHEY and SMNVEV (reference sequence). The CDR3 has 15 amino acids. The CDR3: CASSWAGGPYNEQFF. The CDR3 DNA is TGTGCCAGCAGTTGGGCGGGAGGCCCATACAATGAGCAGTTCTTC.

This clonotype was seen a few times. The chain joins TRBV29-1 to TRBJ2-7; no clear D. The CDR3 has 11 amino acids. Trimming shortened V by 4 bases and J by 7 bases, and 11 bases separated the two germline ends. CDR1 is SQVTM, CDR2 ANQGSEA, per germline. CDR3 sequence (DNA): TGCAGCGTTGTAGAACCGACGGAGCAGTACTTC. Its protein is CSVVEPTEQYF.

The rearrangement uses TRBV7-9 and TRBJ2-7, with D tentatively TRBD1 (5 bases). The CDR3 sequence is 13 residues long. Germline CDR1 and CDR2: SEHNR and FQNEAQ (reference sequence). The germline V and J ends were trimmed by 8 bases and 1 base, with 12 bases remaining between them. The CDR3 sequence: CASADRDSYEQYF. The DNA of the CDR3 is TGTGCCAGCGCAGACAGAGATTCCTACGAGCAGTACTTC.

The chain has TRBV5-1 and TRBJ2-1; 8 bases match TRBD1. The CDR3 totals 15 residues. V lost 0 bases and J lost 6; bases outside the gene matches: 5. Germline V gives CDR1 SGHRS, CDR2 YFSETQ. The CDR3 nucleotides read TGCGCCAGCAGCTTGGGGCAGGGGGCAGGCAATGAGCAGTTCTTC. It codes for CASSLGQGAGNEQFF.

The chain employs TRBV28 and TRBJ2-7, with D unresolved. Trimming removed 10 bases from V and 4 bases from J, with 17 bases in between. The germline V gene has CDR1 MDHEN and CDR2 SYDVKM. The CDR3 is 13 amino acids. In DNA, the CDR3 is TGTGCCATCCAAGGCGACATCCCGTACGAGCAGTACTTC. Protein product: CAIQGDIPYEQYF. Complete variable domain (other parts from reference TRBV28 and TRBJ2-7): DVKVTQSSRYLVKRTGEKVFLECVQDMDHENMFWYRQDPGLGLRLIYFSYDVKMKEKGDIPEGYSVSREKKERFSLILESASTNQTSMYLCAIQGDIPYEQYFGPGTRLTVT.

This clonotype was observed a few times. The rearrangement joins TRBV7-2 to TRBJ2-1; 10 nucleotides match TRBD1. Germline CDR1 is SGHTA and CDR2 is FQGNSA. Trimming took 0 bases from V and 4 from J; bases not matched to a gene: 6. CDR3 size: 17 residues. The CDR3 DNA follows: TGTGCCAGCAGCTTAGCAACGACAGGGGGCGCGTACAATGAGCAGTTCTTC. This codes for CASSLATTGGAYNEQFF.

This chain links TRBV20-1 with TRBJ2-3; 8 nucleotides line up with TRBD1. The length of the CDR3 is 13 residues. Germline V CDR1 and CDR2: DFQATT, SNEGSKA (reference sequence). Trimming took 6 bases from V and 1 from J; bases not matched to a gene: 3. The CDR3 region is CSAGTGGTDTQYF. The DNA for the CDR3 is TGCAGTGCCGGGACAGGCGGCACAGATACGCAGTATTTT.

J is TRBJ2-7 and V is TRBV28, with D perhaps being TRBD1 or TRBD2 (5 bases each). The germline V gene has CDR1 MDHEN and CDR2 SYDVKM. The CDR3 is 17 amino acids. V was pared by 2 bases and J by 2 bases, with 19 bases between. The CDR3 coding sequence is TGTGCCAGCAGTTTACCCCTGCCGGGACCGACAACCTACGAGCAGTACTTC. Its protein is CASSLPLPGPTTYEQYF.

The chain employs TRBV20-1 and TRBJ2-5; 10 bases map to TRBD2. Gene TRBJ2-7 matches the end of the DNA better, so the J call may be wrong. Germline-derived CDR1 and CDR2 are DFQATT and SNEGSKA (reference sequence). The length of the CDR3 is 15 residues. The CDR3 reads CSARDPSGRAYEQYF. CDR3 DNA sequence: TGCAGTGCTAGAGATCCTAGCGGGAGAGCCTACGAGCAGTACTTC.

This clonotype has a handful of counts. V and J are TRBV20-1 and TRBJ1-2; no firm D call. The CDR3 is 10 amino acids. Germline assignment: CDR1 DFQATT and CDR2 SNEGSKA (reference sequence). V was trimmed by 6 bases and J by 8 bases, leaving 10 bases between them. The CDR3 region is CSAPMDGYTF. The CDR3, as DNA: TGCAGTGCCCCCATGGACGGCTACACCTTC.